These 21 T cell receptor beta chains originate from one sample sequenced in a study of cytomegalovirus exposure and HLA in healthy donors. The table came from immunoSEQ multiplex PCR; TCRdb's copy has only in-frame clones and leaves some out. The data hold about 160,000 clones, with approximately 90% observed a single time. The sample taken for sequencing was PBMCs. These receptors all stem from a man between 18 and 29 years old in good health and CMV-seronegative.

This sequence joins TRBV29-1 and TRBJ2-2; D might be TRBD1 (6 bases). The length of the CDR3 is 15 residues. V was clipped by 4 bases and J by 4 bases, with 16 bases between them. Germline values: CDR1 SQVTM, CDR2 ANQGSEA. CDR3 loop: CSVARTGTLTGELFF. CDR3 coding DNA: TGCAGCGTTGCTCGAACCGGGACACTCACCGGGGAGCTGTTTTTT.

J is TRBJ1-2 and V is TRBV20-1; possible D gene TRBD1, 5 bases. The CDR3 spans 11 residues. Per germline, CDR1 DFQATT and CDR2 SNEGSKA (reference sequence). Between the trimmed V and J ends, which lost 3 bases and 8 bases, there was a span of 10 bases. The CDR3 sequence is CSASVPGGYTF. The CDR3 DNA follows: TGCAGTGCTAGCGTGCCAGGGGGCTACACCTTC.

The gene calls are TRBV5-4 and TRBJ2-2; 9 bases line up with TRBD1. V shed 4 bases and J 0 bases; nucleotides not matched to a gene: 4. CDR1 SGHNT and CDR2 YYREEE come from the germline V gene (reference sequence). The CDR3 consists of 16 residues. This CDR3 reads CASSLDRGANTGELFF. The CDR3 DNA sequence: TGTGCCAGCAGCCTCGACAGGGGGGCGAACACCGGGGAGCTGTTTTTT.

The chain employs TRBV19 and TRBJ1-2; TRBD1 is a possible D gene (6 bases). CDR1 LNHDA and CDR2 SQIVND come from the germline V gene (reference sequence). This CDR3 contains 15 residues. V was cut by 5 bases and J by 4 bases, with 17 bases left in between. CDR3 in amino acids: CASSPGTRGVYGYTF. The DNA for the CDR3 is TGTGCCAGTAGTCCAGGGACACGGGGAGTCTATGGCTACACCTTC.

This rearrangement joins TRBV5-1 to TRBJ2-7; 9 bases fit TRBD1. The germline gives CDR1 SGHRS, CDR2 YFSETQ. The CDR3 covers 16 residues. J lost 6 bases, V lost 0 bases, and 10 bases had no gene match. The CDR3 spells CASSLGWLRDRVEQYF. The CDR3 DNA reads as TGCGCCAGCAGCTTGGGATGGCTGAGGGACAGGGTCGAGCAGTACTTC.

The chain's CDR3 is CASSLKAGAYNEQFF. The CDR3 DNA sequence: TGTGCCAGCAGCTTAAAAGCGGGAGCCTACAATGAGCAGTTCTTC. The chain carries TRBV7-9 and TRBJ2-1; 8 positions agree with TRBD2. From germline, CDR1 is SEHNR and CDR2 FQNEAQ (reference sequence). The CDR3 covers 15 residues. Losses at the gene ends were 2 bases for V and 2 bases for J; bases not matched to a gene: 2.

This chain uses TRBV19 with TRBJ2-2; 9 bases fit TRBD2. Germline V gene data show CDR1 as LNHDA and CDR2 as SQIVND (reference sequence). J was trimmed by 4 bases and V by 5 bases; bases with no gene match: 8. This CDR3 comprises 16 residues. In DNA, the CDR3 is TGTGCCAGTAGTCCCCACTCGCGGGGGGGCACCGGGGAGCTGTTTTTT. Its translation: CASSPHSRGGTGELFF.

The chain couples TRBV5-1 to TRBJ1-2; TRBD1 matches 8 bases. The germline gives CDR1 SGHRS, CDR2 YFSETQ. The CDR3 has 14 residues. V shed 6 bases and J 6 bases; nucleotides not matched to a gene: 10. The CDR3: CASTGQDRENGYTF. The CDR3 nucleotides are TGCGCCAGCACGGGCCAGGACAGGGAGAATGGCTACACCTTC.

The sample holds one count of this clone. This chain joins TRBV28 and TRBJ2-3; 12 bases fit TRBD2. Germline CDR1 MDHEN, CDR2 SYDVKM. The junction had 16 bases not matched to a gene; V was cut back by 6 bases and J by 3 bases. The CDR3 totals 19 residues. This CDR3 reads CASSSGLAGSFPGTDTQYF. The CDR3 region has the DNA TGTGCCAGCAGCTCTGGACTAGCGGGGTCCTTCCCGGGGACAGATACGCAGTATTTT. Full variable domain (rest looked up from reference TRBV28 and TRBJ2-3): DVKVTQSSRYLVKRTGEKVFLECVQDMDHENMFWYRQDPGLGLRLIYFSYDVKMKEKGDIPEGYSVSREKKERFSLILESASTNQTSMYLCASSSGLAGSFPGTDTQYFGPGTRLTVL.

In this sample, this clone turned up once. One end of the junction fails to match germline, which may point to a read error. This rearrangement joins TRBV13 to TRBJ1-3; D gene uncertain. Per germline, CDR1 PRHDT and CDR2 FYEKMQ (reference sequence). CDR3 size: 16 residues. The CDR3 nucleotides are TGTGCCAGCAGCCTAGGGCAAGCTAGCTCTGGAAACACCATATATTTT. This sequence encodes CASSLGQASSGNTIYF.

The chain joins TRBV29-1 to TRBJ1-1; the D gene is possibly TRBD1 (6 bases). The CDR3 consists of 14 residues. Per the germline V gene, CDR1 is SQVTM and CDR2 is ANQGSEA. V gave up 5 bases and J gave up 1 base, with 14 bases separating them. The CDR3 loop reads CSVTGRTSNTEAFF. The CDR3 DNA sequence: TGCAGCGTTACAGGGCGAACCTCGAACACTGAAGCTTTCTTT.

J is TRBJ1-2 and V is TRBV29-1; D unclear. Between the trimmed V and J ends, which lost 7 bases and 0 bases, there was a span of 12 bases. The CDR3 has 13 residues. Germline V gene sequence: CDR1 SQVTM, CDR2 ANQGSEA. The CDR3 nucleotides are TGCAGCGCGGTTCCCGGTACTAACTATGGCTACACCTTC. This sequence encodes CSAVPGTNYGYTF.

This chain links TRBV11-2 with TRBJ2-2, with D possibly being TRBD1 (6 bases). The CDR3 runs 15 residues. The V end was cut by 5 bases, the J end by 8 bases, with 18 bases between. Germline V lookup: CDR1 SGHAT, CDR2 FQNNGV. CDR3 in amino acids: CASSPGTPAGGELFF. DNA of the CDR3: TGTGCCAGCAGCCCCGGGACACCCGCCGGGGGGGAGCTGTTTTTT.

The chain is built from TRBV2 and TRBJ2-6, with TRBD1 matching 10 bases. In germline, CDR1 is SNHLY, CDR2 FYNNEI. The CDR3 covers 15 residues. Trimming removed 10 bases from V and 0 bases from J; junction bases left unmatched: 3. The CDR3 spells CATGQGVSGANVLTF. The CDR3 DNA reads as TGTGCCACCGGACAGGGGGTCTCTGGGGCCAACGTCCTGACTTTC.

The chain couples TRBV5-4 to TRBJ2-2, with 10 bases matching TRBD1. The germline V gene encodes CDR1 SGHNT and CDR2 YYREEE (reference sequence). This CDR3 contains 16 residues. The J segment lost 6 bases and the V segment lost 0 bases, leaving 5 bases of the junction unmatched. CDR3 residues: CASSLVGQGIPGELFF. The CDR3 DNA is TGTGCCAGCAGCTTGGTGGGACAGGGGATCCCCGGGGAGCTGTTTTTT.

The chain links TRBV30 to TRBJ1-1, with a tentative D call TRBD1 (5 bases). Trimming took off 4 bases at V and 11 bases at J, with 17 bases between the two ends. The CDR3 contains 12 residues. The germline CDR1 and CDR2 sequences are GTSNPN and SVGIG (reference sequence). The CDR3 nucleotides are TGTGCCTGGATTATCGGGCAGGGCTCGGCTTTCTTT. It specifies CAWIIGQGSAFF.

The chain is built from TRBV11-2 and TRBJ2-5, with D hard to call. Between the trimmed V and J ends, which lost 3 bases and 1 base, there was a span of 3 bases. Germline assignment: CDR1 SGHAT and CDR2 FQNNGV. This CDR3 comprises 12 residues. CDR3 coding DNA: TGTGCCAGCAGCTTCTTCCAAGAGACCCAGTACTTC. This gives the protein CASSFFQETQYF.

CDR3 sequence (DNA): TGTGCCAGCAGAGTGACAGGGCTGCCCGGGGAGCTGTTTTTT. It is translated as CASRVTGLPGELFF. The V call is TRBV27, the J call TRBJ2-2, with 7 bases that match TRBD1. J gave up 6 bases and V 6 bases, and 7 bases lay outside the gene matches. Germline CDR1 reads MNHEY; CDR2 reads SMNVEV (reference sequence). This CDR3 region has 14 residues.

This chain joins TRBV10-1 and TRBJ2-1; D unclear. CDR1 WNHNN and CDR2 SYGVQD come from the germline V gene (reference sequence). The CDR3 has 11 residues. Trimming took off 1 base at V and 8 bases at J, with 3 bases between the two ends. CDR3 loop: CASSEFDEQFF. Written as DNA, the CDR3 is TGCGCCAGCAGTGAGTTCGATGAGCAGTTCTTC.

V is TRBV27 and J is TRBJ1-2; 9 bases are shared with TRBD1. V trimming: 8 bases; J trimming: 8 bases; junction bases outside the gene matches: 27. Germline CDR1 and CDR2: MNHEY and SMNVEV (reference sequence). This CDR3 is built from 19 residues. CDR3 amino acids: CASGNRGRSLLPSSSGYTF. In DNA, the CDR3 is TGTGCCAGCGGAAACAGGGGGCGATCCCTCCTCCCTTCGTCGTCCGGCTACACCTTC.

The chain links TRBV28 to TRBJ1-5; 7 bases are shared with TRBD1. V gave up 5 bases and J gave up 4 bases; unmatched junction bases: 8. The CDR3 runs to 15 residues. Per the germline V gene, CDR1 is MDHEN and CDR2 is SYDVKM. The CDR3 bases are TGTGCCAGCAGTCCCCAGGGGGTGCTAAATCAGCCCCAGCATTTT. It specifies CASSPQGVLNQPQHF.